The 14 T cell receptor beta chains reported below all come from one sample, sequenced in a study of beta chain features in type 1 diabetes. Reverse transcription of all isolated RNA meant that expressed TCRB transcripts were sequenced. This table comes from immunoSEQ multiplex PCR, and its TCRdb copy is limited to in-frame clones, with some not included. The top ten hold around 0.065% of the sample, which has hundreds of thousands of clones, approximately 30% seen once. The sample consisted of naive CD4+ T cells from blood. These receptors were collected from a man younger than 30 in good health.

This clone appeared a few times. This chain joins TRBV15 and TRBJ1-1; 7 bases match TRBD1. Germline V CDR1 and CDR2: LNHNV, YYDKDF (reference sequence). The CDR3 extends over 16 amino acids. Unmatched junction bases numbered 6, after V lost 0 bases and J lost 2 bases. CDR3 amino acids: CATSRDLGTVNTEAFF. The CDR3 DNA reads TGTGCCACCAGCAGAGATTTAGGGACAGTAAACACTGAAGCTTTCTTT. The full variable domain, with the rest looked up from reference TRBV15 and TRBJ1-1, is DAMVIQNPRYQVTQFGKPVTLSCSQTLNHNVMYWYQQKSSQAPKLLFHYYDKDFNNEADTPDNFQSRRPNTSFCFLDIRSPGLGDTAMYLCATSRDLGTVNTEAFFGQGTRLTVV.

The CDR3 reads CASSVGAAYEQYF. The DNA of the CDR3 is TGTGCCAGCAGCGTAGGGGCAGCTTACGAGCAGTACTTC. The rearrangement links TRBV9 to TRBJ2-7; D is unclear. The V gene lost 0 bases and the J gene lost 4 bases, with 8 bases spanning the gap. Germline CDR1 reads SGDLS; CDR2 reads YYNGEE. The CDR3 is 13 residues long.

In this sample, this clone turned up a few times. The rearrangement uses TRBV25-1 and TRBJ1-5; D unclear. The CDR3 spans 14 residues. Germline V gives CDR1 MGHDK, CDR2 SYGVNS. Trimming took 3 bases from V and 5 from J, leaving 11 bases between them. This CDR3 reads CASSDSGGHQPQHF. The CDR3, as DNA: TGTGCCAGCAGTGACTCGGGAGGCCATCAGCCCCAGCATTTT.

This clone has a handful of counts. This sequence joins TRBV18 and TRBJ2-1; TRBD2 agrees at 13 bases. The CDR3 sequence is 16 residues long. The V gene end was trimmed by 3 bases and the J gene end by 6 bases; junction bases not matched to a gene: 5. CDR1 is KGHSH and CDR2 is LQKENI in the germline V gene. The CDR3: CASSPGLAGSGNEQFF. DNA of the CDR3: TGTGCCAGCTCACCGGGACTAGCGGGATCCGGCAATGAGCAGTTCTTC.

The sample holds a few counts of this clone. The chain combines TRBV29-1 with TRBJ1-2; D perhaps matches TRBD1 (6 bases). The germline CDR1 and CDR2 sequences are SQVTM and ANQGSEA. CDR3 size: 11 residues. V lost 8 bases and J 4 bases, leaving 11 bases between the germline ends. This CDR3 reads CSFTGPYGYTF. CDR3 coding DNA: TGCAGCTTCACAGGGCCCTATGGCTACACCTTC.

The rearrangement links TRBV2 to TRBJ2-2, with 7 bases matching TRBD1. The ends lost 5 bases at V and 4 bases at J; junction bases unmatched: 4. The CDR3 is 14 amino acids. The germline V gene has CDR1 SNHLY and CDR2 FYNNEI. CDR3 nucleotide sequence: TGTGCCAGCAGTTTGACAGGGAGCACCGGGGAGCTGTTTTTT. It yields the protein CASSLTGSTGELFF.

The chain combines TRBV10-3 with TRBJ1-1, with no clear D. Trimming took off 7 bases at V and 0 bases at J, with 9 bases between the two ends. The CDR3 covers 13 residues. Germline V lookup: CDR1 ENHRY, CDR2 SYGVKD. CDR3 protein: CAIMGGMNTEAFF. CDR3 DNA: TGTGCCATCATGGGCGGCATGAACACTGAAGCTTTCTTT.

This clone showed up just a few times. The chain is built from TRBV6-5 and TRBJ1-2, with D possibly being TRBD1 (5 bases). The ends were cut back, 2 bases at V and 6 bases at J, with 19 bases in the middle. This CDR3 spans 16 amino acids. Germline V CDR1 and CDR2: MNHEY, SVGAGI. CDR3 sequence (DNA): TGTGCCAGCAGTTACCGTAGGGGAGTCGGGATTGATGGCTACACCTTC. It is translated as CASSYRRGVGIDGYTF.

This clone showed up just a few times. The chain is built from TRBV5-1 and TRBJ2-3, with D perhaps matching TRBD2 (5 bases). Between the trimmed V and J ends, which lost 1 base and 4 bases, there was a span of 10 bases. CDR3 length: 14 amino acids. The germline gives CDR1 SGHRS, CDR2 YFSETQ. CDR3 residues: CASSLPQRPDTQYF. In DNA, the CDR3 is TGCGCCAGCAGCTTGCCACAGCGGCCAGATACGCAGTATTTT.

Turning to this clone: This CDR3 is also generated by other DNA sequences in the sample. The chain combines TRBV30 with TRBJ1-5; weak D call: TRBD1 (6 bases). CDR3 length equals 14 residues. V was shortened by 2 bases and J by 0 bases, with 8 bases between the two germline ends. The germline gives CDR1 GTSNPN, CDR2 SVGIG (reference sequence). The chain's CDR3 is CAWSRGGSNQPQHF. DNA for the CDR3: TGTGCCTGGAGTAGAGGGGGTAGCAATCAGCCCCAGCATTTT.

The rearrangement joins TRBV30 to TRBJ2-1; 8 nucleotides agree with TRBD2. This CDR3 has 13 amino acids. The ends lost 4 bases at V and 12 bases at J; junction bases unmatched: 11. Germline CDR1 is GTSNPN and CDR2 is SVGIG (reference sequence). As DNA, the CDR3 is TGTGCCTGGATTATTAGCGGGACGGGGGTGCAGTTCTTC. Protein: CAWIISGTGVQFF.

The chain uses TRBV9 and TRBJ2-3; 12 bases line up with TRBD2. CDR3 size: 16 residues. Looked up from germline, CDR1 is SGDLS and CDR2 is YYNGEE. With 0 bases clipped from V and 8 bases from J, the junction kept 7 bases outside the gene matches. CDR3 protein: CASSVVLAGGQVTQYF. CDR3 in DNA: TGTGCCAGCAGCGTAGTCCTAGCGGGAGGGCAGGTTACGCAGTATTTT.

V is TRBV4-1 and J is TRBJ2-7; 7 positions match TRBD1. The CDR3 sequence is 18 residues long. The V gene end was trimmed by 3 bases and the J gene end by 3 bases; junction bases not matched to a gene: 17. Germline-derived CDR1 and CDR2 are MGHRA and YSYEKL. CDR3 sequence (DNA): TGCGCCAGCAGCCACCCAACAGAGGGGGCAGGGGCCTTCTACGAGCAGTACTTC. It is translated as CASSHPTEGAGAFYEQYF.

This clone came up once. The V and J genes are TRBV30 and TRBJ2-5; 12 bases are a match to TRBD2. The last part of the DNA fits TRBJ2-7 better; the J call may be wrong. The germline CDR1 and CDR2 sequences are GTSNPN and SVGIG (reference sequence). This CDR3 is built from 15 residues. The CDR3 spells CAWSVRTSGIYEQYF. The CDR3 bases are TGTGCCTGGAGTGTCAGGACTAGCGGGATCTACGAGCAGTACTTC.